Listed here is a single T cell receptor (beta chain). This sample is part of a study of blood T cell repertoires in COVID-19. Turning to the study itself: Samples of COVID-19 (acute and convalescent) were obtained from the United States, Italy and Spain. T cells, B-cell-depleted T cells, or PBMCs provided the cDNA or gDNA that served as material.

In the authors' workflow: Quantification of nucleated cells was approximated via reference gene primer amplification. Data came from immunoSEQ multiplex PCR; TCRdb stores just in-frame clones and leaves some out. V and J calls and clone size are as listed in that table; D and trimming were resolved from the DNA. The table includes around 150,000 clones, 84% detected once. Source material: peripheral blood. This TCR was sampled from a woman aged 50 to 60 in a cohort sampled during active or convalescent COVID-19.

The CDR3 bases are TGCGCCAGCAGGCCCGGGGCTAGCGGGGGGTATGAGCAGTTCTTC. Its translation: CASRPGASGGYEQFF. The V and J genes are TRBV4-3 and TRBJ2-1; 11 bases match TRBD2. Germline CDR1 is LGHNA and CDR2 is YSLEER. Unmatched junction bases numbered 9, after V lost 6 bases and J lost 8 bases. The CDR3 totals 15 residues.